This TCR beta chain was captured in a study of beta chain features in type 1 diabetes (dated by TCRdb to 2017 to 2018). The study in broad terms: Patients and healthy donors did not differ in mean age, gender distribution, total cell number or subset yield. Regulatory and stem cell-like memory subsets were isolated from only 8 patients and about eight healthy donors, whereas naive and central memory subsets came from all 28 donors. In the study, TCRB repertoires of sorted circulating CD4+ T cell subsets from recently diagnosed type 1 diabetes patients were compared with those of matched healthy donors. A total of over 95,000,000 sorted cells were examined across all samples, and RNA yield correlated strongly with the number of cells per subset.

From each donor, a single peripheral blood sample of about 110 mL on average was drawn into heparinised tubes. Using a panel that included CD45RO, CCR7, CD25, CD127, CD95 and CD27, naive, central memory, regulatory and stem cell-like memory CD4+ T cells were sorted on a BD FACSAria II. All sorted populations exceeded 95% purity. PBMCs were isolated right away by Lymphoprep density gradient centrifugation and were stained directly, without culture. So that batch effects would be minimized, each experiment stained and sorted samples in pairs, pairing one healthy donor with one patient. Points the paper makes about the study in general: The naive, central memory and regulatory TCRB repertoires appeared to resemble one another more closely among patients than among healthy donors. In all four CD4+ subsets, TCRB CDR3 length was moderately but significantly shorter in type 1 diabetes patients. Patients with type 1 diabetes made fewer insertions and deleted more nucleotides at VDJ recombination sites, implying thymic rearrangement abnormalities. Because cDNA was sequenced instead of genomic DNA, highly expressing activated cells could be over-represented, though the groups showed no difference in activation or CD3 levels. Only small numbers of individuals were included in the HLA sub-analyses, which left unresolved whether HLA type had any influence on TCRB rearrangement. PCR may preferentially amplify shorter templates, but because patient and control samples were amplified and corrected together, any resulting skew would affect both groups equally.

A few counts support this clone. Its antigen is currently not known. The input lacks base qualities; no much larger clone sits a single base away. V was cut back by 1 base and J by 0 bases, leaving a gap of 10 bases between them. The germline V gene (reference sequence) gives CDR1 as SGHNT and CDR2 as YYREEE. The CDR3 spans 16 residues, from the cysteine through the phenylalanine. Only CDR3 DNA is held: 48 bases, read in frame from base 1. The entire isolated RNA was reverse transcribed using the High Capacity cDNA Reverse Transcription Kit, and thus expressed TCRB transcripts were sequenced. Deep immunoSEQ sequencing was applied to naive, central memory and regulatory T cell samples, giving an average of roughly 3.5 million total reads per sample. After sorted cells were lysed in RLT buffer, RNA was extracted with DNase-treated RNeasy Micro or Mini kits, with the choice depending on cell number. Each cell subset was processed separately to prevent cross-contamination, with patient and healthy donor samples processed together. The immunoSEQ multiplex PCR was used to amplify TCRB sequences from cDNA, yielding 87-bp fragments that span the CDR3 region. Sequencing of the amplicons was done on the Illumina HiSeq platform. On the study's bioinformatics: Synthetic template baselines were used to correct PCR bias computationally, reads within Hamming distance 2 were collapsed, and singletons that could not be merged were discarded. By aligning reads against IMGT, V, D and J genes, CDR3 length, and insertions or deletions at six rearrangement sites were assigned. Clonotype counts were normalized to sorted cell number within each subset before computing true diversity and Gini coefficients with the tcR R package. The overlap coefficient, calculated on TCRB nucleotide sequences, was used to quantify repertoire sharing. Out-of-frame TCRB sequences from naive cells were analyzed as a proxy for the pre-selection repertoire. Here the immuneACCESS table is served through TCRdb, limited to in-frame sequences with V and J called. Missing clones are a known gap in these copies; in checked studies unresolved V genes cover under half, and the rest lacks a known reason. Clone size and the V and J calls come from that table; the DNA yielded D and trimming. A total of 450,000 to 600,000 clones appear in this sample, roughly 31% of them only once. The ten largest make up roughly 0.06% of the sample.

Sequenced input: naive CD4+ T cells from blood. The cell subset or site label of this sample denotes: true naive CD4+ T cells. The receptor chain draws on TRBV5-4 and TRBJ2-2; confidence is insufficient to name the D gene. The origin of this receptor is a young man in good health. In nucleotides, the sequence is TGTGCCAGCAGCTTGAAGGCGTCCCCGAACACCGGGGAGCTGTTTTTT. It translates as CASSLKASPNTGELFF.